These 10 T cell receptor gamma chains were sequenced from one sample in a study of Vδ1+ human thymocytes. The antigens of these receptors remain unknown. Points from the study as a whole: Thymic TRG and TRD repertoires appeared highly polyclonal.

Sequences come from RNA converted to cDNA by reverse transcription. The CDR3 regions were amplified by multiplex PCR from V-gene primers to a constant-region primer. TCRdb re-identified clones in the multiplex PCR reads via CATT. Among about 36,000 gamma-chain clones listed, roughly 21% were seen once. Sequenced sample: Vdelta1+ gamma-delta thymocytes from the thymus. Subset meaning: FACS-sorted CD3+ TCRalphabeta- TCRVdelta1+ TCRVdelta2- thymocytes. The receptors originated from a girl in the first two years of life who had congenital heart surgery.

Concerning this clone: Within the sample, other DNA sequences also encode this same CDR3. The chain carries TRGV4 and TRGJ1 or TRGJ2. V lost 1 base and J lost 12; bases outside the gene matches: 3. The CDR3 is 10 residues long. Germline V CDR1 and CDR2: EGSTGY, YDSYTSSV. As DNA, the CDR3 is TGTGCCACCTGGGATGGCTTGAAACTCTTT. Amino acids: CATWDGLKLF.

This clone was found a few times. The chain is built from TRGV8 and TRGJ1 or TRGJ2. CDR1 and CDR2 (germline): VENAVY, YDSYNSRV. V gave up 2 bases and J gave up 0 bases; unmatched junction bases: 7. CDR3 length: 15 amino acids. In nucleotides, the CDR3 is TGTGCCACCTGGGATATCTTATCGAATTATTATAAGAAACTCTTT. Residues: CATWDILSNYYKKLF.

Only a few counts were recorded for this clone. This clone may be a read error of a much larger clone one base away. Other DNA sequences of this sample code for an identical CDR3. J is TRGJ1 or TRGJ2 and V is TRGV8. CDR1 is VENAVY and CDR2 is YDSYNSRV in the germline V gene. The CDR3 totals 11 residues. Trimming took 5 bases from V and 5 from J; bases not matched to a gene: 3. CDR3 DNA sequence: TGTGCCACCTGGGTCGATTATAAGAAACTCTTT. It encodes CATWVDYKKLF.

About this clone itself: Other DNA sequences from this sample encode an identical CDR3 as well. The chain couples TRGV2 to TRGJP2. This CDR3 comprises 14 residues. After removal of 0 bases from V and 5 bases from J, the junction contained 3 bases not matched to a gene. Germline loops: CDR1 EGSNGY, CDR2 YDSYNSKV. The CDR3 loop reads CATWDGGSDWIKTF. DNA of the CDR3: TGTGCCACCTGGGACGGGGGGAGTGATTGGATCAAGACGTTT.

This clone is medium-sized by share. Additional DNA sequences in this sample encode the identical CDR3. The chain couples TRGV2 to TRGJ1 or TRGJ2. The CDR3 sequence is 13 residues long. With 0 bases clipped from V and 6 bases from J, the junction kept 5 bases outside the gene matches. Germline CDR1 EGSNGY, CDR2 YDSYNSKV. The CDR3 loop reads CATWDGRGYKKLF. CDR3 DNA sequence: TGTGCCACCTGGGACGGGCGCGGTTATAAGAAACTCTTT.

Concerning this clone itself: Being one base from a much bigger clone, this may be a read error. The chain carries TRGV9 and TRGJ1 or TRGJ2. The CDR3 spans 14 residues. The germline CDR1 and CDR2 sequences are GITISATS and ISYDGTV (reference sequence). The DNA of the CDR3 is TGTGCCTTGTGGGAGGTGCAAGGTTATTATAAGGAACTCTTT. The encoded protein is CALWEVQGYYKELF.

In its sample, this clone was seen a few times. The chain carries TRGV8 and TRGJ1 or TRGJ2. Germline V gives CDR1 VENAVY, CDR2 YDSYNSRV. V gave up 6 bases and J gave up 0 bases; unmatched junction bases: 5. The CDR3 is made up of 13 amino acids. The CDR3 loop is CATWKTNYYKKLF. The CDR3 bases are TGTGCCACCTGGAAAACGAATTATTATAAGAAACTCTTT.

The sample holds a few counts of this clone. The rearrangement links TRGV8 to TRGJ1 or TRGJ2. The ends lost 3 bases at V and 4 bases at J; junction bases unmatched: 15. The CDR3 consists of 16 residues. CDR1 and CDR2 from the germline V gene are VENAVY and YDSYNSRV. CDR3 DNA: TGTGCCACCTGGGATCAGTTGGAAGTCTGGTATTATAAGAAACTCTTT. This translates into CATWDQLEVWYYKKLF.

Only a few counts were recorded for this clone. The chain uses TRGV4 and TRGJ1 or TRGJ2. Trimming removed 1 base from V and 8 bases from J; junction bases left unmatched: 8. Germline CDR1 and CDR2: EGSTGY and YDSYTSSV. The CDR3 spans 13 residues. CDR3 nucleotides: TGTGCCACCTGGGATGGCCCCCTCAATAAGAAACTCTTT. Its translation is CATWDGPLNKKLF.

In its sample, this clone was seen a few times. This sequence joins TRGV9 and TRGJ1 or TRGJ2. The trim removed 0 bases at V and 9 bases at J, leaving 14 bases unmatched. This CDR3 has 15 amino acids. From germline, CDR1 is GITISATS and CDR2 ISYDGTV (reference sequence). In DNA, the CDR3 is TGTGCCTTGTGGGAGGTGCGTACCCTAAGGGGTAAGAAACTCTTT. Protein product: CALWEVRTLRGKKLF.